The clone carrying this T cell receptor (beta chain) was recorded a few times. The antigen is unknown. Reverse transcribing all isolated RNA meant expressed TCRB transcripts were sequenced. Method: immunoSEQ multiplex PCR; TCRdb's copy keeps in-frame clones and lacks some. The table records about 470,000 clones, about 29% of them present only once. The data were taken from a study of beta chain features in type 1 diabetes. In the study overall: What patients shared with healthy donors was a similar profile of age, gender and cell yields.

Findings and limits, study-wide: TCRB CDR3s from Type 1 diabetes patients were moderately but significantly shorter in all four CD4+ subsets. Comparison showed that naive, central memory and Treg TCRB repertoires appeared more similar among patients than among healthy donors.

Central memory, naive, regulatory and stem cell-like memory CD4+ cells were sorted by CD45RO/CCR7/CD25/CD127/CD95/CD27. CDR1 SEHNR and CDR2 FQNEAQ come from the germline V gene (reference sequence). With 8 bases removed from V and 0 bases from J, the gap between germline ends came to 14 bases. The CDR3 contains 14 residues. Sequencing was performed on naive CD4+ T cells from blood. The sequence was obtained from a young man in good health. The chain combines TRBV7-9 with TRBJ2-7; the D is unclear. CDR3 nucleotides: TGTGCCAGCGGAACCAGCTTCCTCTCCTACGAGCAGTACTTC. The encoded protein is CASGTSFLSYEQYF.